A single sample is the source of the 3 T cell receptor beta chains below, sequenced in a study of blood T cell repertoires in COVID-19 (dated by TCRdb to 2018 to 2021). The library was generated by the immunoSEQ multiplex PCR assay. Drawn from immuneACCESS, this table holds only the in-frame rearrangements with V and J called that TCRdb kept. Clones are partly lost; checked studies trace under half to an unresolved V gene and leave the rest unexplained. This sample gives around 150,000 clones in total; 70% to 85% of them show up just once. The ten largest clones represent 22% of the sample. The sequencing sample was made of peripheral blood. The receptors were gathered from a woman of 80 years or more with acute or convalescent COVID-19.

This rearrangement joins TRBV25-1 to TRBJ2-1, with D perhaps TRBD1 (5 bases). This CDR3 contains 13 residues. V was clipped by 4 bases and J by 6 bases, with 10 bases between them. CDR1 and CDR2 from the germline V gene are MGHDK and SYGVNS. The CDR3 nucleotides are TGTGCCAGCAGTGTCAGGGTTGGCAATGAGCAGTTCTTC. This sequence encodes CASSVRVGNEQFF.

This sequence joins TRBV4-2 and TRBJ1-1; 7 bases match TRBD1. J lost 3 bases, V lost 1 base, and 5 bases had no gene match. The CDR3 covers 15 residues. CDR1 is LGHNA and CDR2 is YNFKEQ in the germline V gene. CDR3 DNA: TGTGCCAGCAGCCAAGTCGACAGGGATGACACTGAAGCTTTCTTT. Amino acids: CASSQVDRDDTEAFF.

The J gene is TRBJ2-7, the V gene TRBV14, with 11 bases aligning to TRBD2. Per the germline V gene, CDR1 is SGHDN and CDR2 is FVKESK. The CDR3 consists of 15 residues. V was clipped by 6 bases and J by 0 bases; unmatched bases: 4. CDR3 region: CASSFTSGSSYEQYF. CDR3 sequence (DNA): TGTGCCAGCAGTTTTACTAGCGGGAGCTCCTACGAGCAGTACTTC.